This TCR beta chain was obtained from a study of T cell repertoires in cytomegalovirus infection. TCRdb called the reads again in MiXCR, with one record for every CDR3 protein. The profile shows some 350,000 distinct CDR3 sequences, about a sixth of them singletons. General study findings and limits: Carriers of CMV plus the relevant HLA were identified by cumulative public TCR beta family frequency.

This clonotype came up a few times. The antigen is unknown. The V gene lost 6 bases and the J gene lost 8 bases, with 17 bases spanning the gap. There are 15 residues in the CDR3. Germline-derived CDR1 and CDR2 are LNHDA and SQIVND (reference sequence). Specimen: PBMCs. This receptor was obtained from a human donor in good health (CMV status not recorded). Some clones in this sample may be carry-over from other donors' samples. This rearrangement joins TRBV19 to TRBJ1-6; weak D call: TRBD1 (5 bases). The CDR3 here is CASRQTDSRDSPLHF. Written as DNA, the CDR3 is TGTGCCAGTAGGCAAACCGACAGTAGAGATTCACCCCTCCACTTT.